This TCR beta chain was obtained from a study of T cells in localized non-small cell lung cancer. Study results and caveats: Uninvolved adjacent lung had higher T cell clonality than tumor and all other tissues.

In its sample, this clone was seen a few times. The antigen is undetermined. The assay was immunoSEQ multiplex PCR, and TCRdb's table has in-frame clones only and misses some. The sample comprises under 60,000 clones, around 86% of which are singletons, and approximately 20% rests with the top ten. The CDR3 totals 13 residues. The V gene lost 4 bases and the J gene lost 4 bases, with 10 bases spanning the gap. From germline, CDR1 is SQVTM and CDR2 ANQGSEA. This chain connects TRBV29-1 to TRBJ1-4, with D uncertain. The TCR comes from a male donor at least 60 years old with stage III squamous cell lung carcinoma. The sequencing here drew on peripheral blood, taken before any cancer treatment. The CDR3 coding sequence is TGCAGCGTTGCTGCCAGCAGTAATGAAAAACTGTTTTTT. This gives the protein CSVAASSNEKLFF.